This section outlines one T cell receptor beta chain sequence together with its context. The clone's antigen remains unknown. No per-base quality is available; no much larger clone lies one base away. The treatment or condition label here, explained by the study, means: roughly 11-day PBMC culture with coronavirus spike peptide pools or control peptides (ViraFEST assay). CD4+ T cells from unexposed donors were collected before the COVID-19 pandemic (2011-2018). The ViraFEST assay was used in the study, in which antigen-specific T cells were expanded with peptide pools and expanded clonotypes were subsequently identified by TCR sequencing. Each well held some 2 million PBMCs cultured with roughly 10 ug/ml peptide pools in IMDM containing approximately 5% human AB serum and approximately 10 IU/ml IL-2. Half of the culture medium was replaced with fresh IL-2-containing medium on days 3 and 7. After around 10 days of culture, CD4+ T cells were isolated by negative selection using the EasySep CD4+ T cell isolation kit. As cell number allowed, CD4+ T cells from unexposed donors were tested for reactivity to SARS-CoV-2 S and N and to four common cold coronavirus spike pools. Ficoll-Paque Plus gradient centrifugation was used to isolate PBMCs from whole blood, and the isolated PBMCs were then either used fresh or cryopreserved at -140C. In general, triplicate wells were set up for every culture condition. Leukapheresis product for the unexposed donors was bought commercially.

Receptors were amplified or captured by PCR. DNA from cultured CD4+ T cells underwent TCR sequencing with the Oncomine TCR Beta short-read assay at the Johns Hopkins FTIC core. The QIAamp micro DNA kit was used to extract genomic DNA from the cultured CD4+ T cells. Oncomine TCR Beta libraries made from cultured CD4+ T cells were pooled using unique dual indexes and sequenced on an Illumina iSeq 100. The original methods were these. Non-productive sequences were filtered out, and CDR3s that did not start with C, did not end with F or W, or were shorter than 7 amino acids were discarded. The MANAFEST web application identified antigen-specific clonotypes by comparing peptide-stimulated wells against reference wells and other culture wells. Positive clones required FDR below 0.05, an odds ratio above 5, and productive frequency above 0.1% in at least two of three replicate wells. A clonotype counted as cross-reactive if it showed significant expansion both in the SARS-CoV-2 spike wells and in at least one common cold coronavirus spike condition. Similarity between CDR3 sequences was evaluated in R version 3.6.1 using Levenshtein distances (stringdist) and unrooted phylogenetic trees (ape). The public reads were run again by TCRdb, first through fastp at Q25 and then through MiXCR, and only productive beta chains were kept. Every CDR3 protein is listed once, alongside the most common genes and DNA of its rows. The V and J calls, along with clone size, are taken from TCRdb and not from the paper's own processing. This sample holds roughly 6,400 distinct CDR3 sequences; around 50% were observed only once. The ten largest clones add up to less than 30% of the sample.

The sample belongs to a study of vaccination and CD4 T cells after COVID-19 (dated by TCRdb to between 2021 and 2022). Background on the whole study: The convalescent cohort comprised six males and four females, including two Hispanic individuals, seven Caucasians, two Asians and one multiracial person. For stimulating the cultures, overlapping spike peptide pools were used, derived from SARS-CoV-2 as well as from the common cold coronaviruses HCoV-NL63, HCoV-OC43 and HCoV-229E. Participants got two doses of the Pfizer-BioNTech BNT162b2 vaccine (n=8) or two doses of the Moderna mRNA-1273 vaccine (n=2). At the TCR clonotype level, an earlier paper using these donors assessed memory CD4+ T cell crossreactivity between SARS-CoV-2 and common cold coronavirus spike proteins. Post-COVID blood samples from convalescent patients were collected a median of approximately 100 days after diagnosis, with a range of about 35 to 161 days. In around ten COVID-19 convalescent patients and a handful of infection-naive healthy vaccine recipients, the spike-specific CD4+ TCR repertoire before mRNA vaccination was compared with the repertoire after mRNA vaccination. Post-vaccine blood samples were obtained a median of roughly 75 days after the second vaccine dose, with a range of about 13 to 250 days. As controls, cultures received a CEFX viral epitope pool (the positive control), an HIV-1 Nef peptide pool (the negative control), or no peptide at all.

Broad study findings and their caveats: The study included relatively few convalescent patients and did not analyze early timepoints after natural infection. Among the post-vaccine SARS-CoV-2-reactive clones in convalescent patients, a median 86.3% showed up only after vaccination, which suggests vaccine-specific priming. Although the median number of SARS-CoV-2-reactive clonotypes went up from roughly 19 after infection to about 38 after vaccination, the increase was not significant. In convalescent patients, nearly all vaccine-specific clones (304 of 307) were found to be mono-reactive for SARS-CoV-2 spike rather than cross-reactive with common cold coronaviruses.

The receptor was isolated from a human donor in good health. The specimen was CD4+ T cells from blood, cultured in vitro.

The base sequence is TGCGCCAGCAGCCGCGGGACTAGCCCGGAGAATGAGCAGTTCTTC. It translates to CASSRGTSPENEQFF. Recombination linked TRBV5-1 to TRBJ2-1, with 9 junctional bases fitting TRBD2. Counted from cysteine to phenylalanine, this CDR3 has 15 amino acids. Solely the CDR3 DNA is kept, with 45 bases framed from the first base. Unmatched junction bases come to 9, with V trimmed by 4 bases and J by 7 bases. Based on the germline V gene, the CDR1 and CDR2 sequences are SGHRS and YFSETQ.